The clone carrying this T cell receptor beta chain came up a few times. Its antigen remains unknown. This may arise from a read error, as a much more abundant clone is one base away. The sample originates from a study of blood T cells in healthy people across ages. Study-level findings and limits: Among T cells, TCR beta diversity per million cells dropped roughly linearly as age rose. Considered underestimates were the diversity estimates obtained from one million T cells.

Alongside a J-beta primer mix, a sample-barcoded 5' primer served in a second PCR lasting about 6 to 12 cycles. Each TCR beta cDNA got a 12-nucleotide random molecular identifier. Each sample yielded at least 2.5 million CDR3-containing paired-end reads. TCRdb called the 5' RACE reads again in MiXCR, with one record for every CDR3 protein. This sample carries approximately 730,000 distinct CDR3 sequences, 43% of them seen once, and the ten largest clones take 20% to 25%. This CDR3 comprises 11 residues. V was clipped by 7 bases and J by 6 bases, with 13 bases between them. Germline CDR1 and CDR2: SQVTM and ANQGSEA.

Sequencing was performed on blood. The chain combines TRBV29-1 with TRBJ2-7; D is uncertain. The receptor was derived from a woman aged 60-75 years in good health. The chain's CDR3 is CSAFDFCEQYF. The DNA for the CDR3 is TGCAGCGCATTCGACTTTTGCGAGCAGTACTTC.